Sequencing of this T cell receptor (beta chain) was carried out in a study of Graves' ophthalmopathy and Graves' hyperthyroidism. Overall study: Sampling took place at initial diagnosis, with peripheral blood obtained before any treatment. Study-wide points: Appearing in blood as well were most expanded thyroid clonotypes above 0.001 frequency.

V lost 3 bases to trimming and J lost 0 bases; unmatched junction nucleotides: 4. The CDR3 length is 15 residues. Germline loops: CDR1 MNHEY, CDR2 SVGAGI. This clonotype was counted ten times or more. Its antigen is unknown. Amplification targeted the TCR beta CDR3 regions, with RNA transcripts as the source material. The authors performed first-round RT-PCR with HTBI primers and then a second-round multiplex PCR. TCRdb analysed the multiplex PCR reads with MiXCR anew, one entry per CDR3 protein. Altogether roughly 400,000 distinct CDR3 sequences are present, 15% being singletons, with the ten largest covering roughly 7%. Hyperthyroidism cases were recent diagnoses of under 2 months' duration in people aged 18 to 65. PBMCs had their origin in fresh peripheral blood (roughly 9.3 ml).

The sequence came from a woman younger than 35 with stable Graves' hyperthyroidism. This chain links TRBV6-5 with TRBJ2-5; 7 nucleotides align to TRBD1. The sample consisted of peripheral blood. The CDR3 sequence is CASSYSTGNQETQYF. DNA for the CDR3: TGTGCCAGCAGTTATTCGACAGGGAACCAAGAGACCCAGTACTTC.